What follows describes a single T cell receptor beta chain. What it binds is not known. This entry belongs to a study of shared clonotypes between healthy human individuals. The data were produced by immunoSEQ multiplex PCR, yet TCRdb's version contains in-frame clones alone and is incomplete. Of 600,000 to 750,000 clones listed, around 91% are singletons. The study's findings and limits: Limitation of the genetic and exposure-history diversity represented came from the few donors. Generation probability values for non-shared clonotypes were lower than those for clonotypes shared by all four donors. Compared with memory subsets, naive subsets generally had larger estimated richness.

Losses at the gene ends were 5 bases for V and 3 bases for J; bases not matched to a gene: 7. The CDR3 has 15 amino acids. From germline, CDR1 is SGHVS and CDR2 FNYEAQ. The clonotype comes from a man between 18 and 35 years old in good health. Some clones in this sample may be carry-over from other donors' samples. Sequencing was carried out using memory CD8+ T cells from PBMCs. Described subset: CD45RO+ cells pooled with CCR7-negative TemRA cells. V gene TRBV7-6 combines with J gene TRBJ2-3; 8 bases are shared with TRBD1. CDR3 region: CASSPGQGRTDTQYF. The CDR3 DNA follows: TGTGCCAGCAGCCCAGGACAGGGAAGGACAGATACGCAGTATTTT.